Listed below are T cell receptor beta chains from one sample, sequenced in a study of blood T cell repertoires in COVID-19. Here immunoSEQ multiplex PCR was the method, and the copy in TCRdb shows in-frame clones only, minus some. The sample holds approximately 50,000 clones, 90% seen once. Sequenced input: peripheral blood. Receptors originate from a man in his forties or fifties with acute or convalescent COVID-19. The CDR3 runs from the conserved cysteine through the conserved F or W. D genes are given only for firm matches. Where a row states a size, it is once, few, many or the class of an expanded clone; other rows omit it.

D,size,V,J,CDR3,DNA
-,-,TRBV5-1,TRBJ2-5,CASSFNQGETQYF,TGCGCCAGCAGCTTCAATCAGGGAGAGACCCAGTACTTC
TRBD1,-,TRBV5-5,TRBJ2-7,CASSKGQGDPPYEQYF,TGTGCCAGCAGCAAGGGACAGGGGGATCCTCCCTACGAGCAGTACTTC
TRBD1,-,TRBV18,TRBJ2-6,CASSGTGGAISGANVLTF,TGTGCCAGCTCAGGGACAGGGGGCGCCATCTCTGGGGCCAACGTCCTGACTTTC
TRBD1,-,TRBV2,TRBJ1-2,CASNTGEVYGYTF,TGTGCCAGCAACACAGGGGAGGTCTATGGCTACACCTTC
-,once,TRBV30,TRBJ2-5,CAWSTPSGLHHGTQYF,TGTGCCTGGAGTACTCCTTCCGGACTACATCACGGAACCCAGTACTTC
-,-,TRBV19,TRBJ2-5,CASSILGQTEKETQYF,TGTGCCAGTAGTATCCTCGGACAGACGGAAAAAGAGACCCAGTACTTC
-,-,TRBV6-5,TRBJ1-1,CASRGGRGAFF,TGTGCCAGCAGAGGCGGCAGGGGAGCTTTCTTT
-,once,TRBV7-2,TRBJ2-7,CASSLRPGVYEQYF,TGTGCCAGCAGCTTAAGGCCGGGAGTCTACGAGCAGTACTTC
-,-,TRBV6-6,TRBJ1-5,CASSTTTGTSNQPQHF,TGTGCCAGCAGTACAACAACAGGGACCAGCAATCAGCCCCAGCATTTT
-,few,TRBV29-1,TRBJ2-7,CSVEETRSSYEQYF,TGCAGCGTTGAAGAAACTAGGAGCTCCTACGAGCAGTACTTC
-,-,TRBV5-1,TRBJ2-1,CASKLGVSGTYNEQFF,TGCGCCAGCAAATTAGGGGTTAGCGGTACCTACAATGAGCAGTTCTTC
-,once,TRBV4-2,TRBJ1-5,CASSQGRAGDNISNQPQHF,TGTGCCAGCAGCCAAGGTCGGGCAGGGGATAATATAAGCAATCAGCCCCAGCATTTT
-,-,TRBV24-1,TRBJ2-1,CATSDLNDSLGNEQFF,TGTGCCACCAGTGATTTAAACGACTCCTTAGGCAATGAGCAGTTCTTC
-,-,TRBV10-1,TRBJ2-3,CASSRDGLTDTQYF,TGCGCCAGCAGCCGAGACGGACTCACAGATACGCAGTATTTT
TRBD1,-,TRBV6-5,TRBJ1-2,CASRPGQANYGYTF,TGTGCCAGCAGGCCGGGACAGGCGAACTATGGCTACACCTTC
TRBD1,-,TRBV11-3,TRBJ1-3,CASSLEGGENTIYF,TGTGCCAGCAGCTTAGAAGGGGGCGAAAACACCATATATTTT
TRBD1,-,TRBV19,TRBJ1-4,CASSMGTGLFEKLFF,TGTGCCAGTAGTATGGGGACAGGGTTATTTGAAAAACTGTTTTTT
-,-,TRBV4-2,TRBJ1-1,CASSHTSEGTEAFF,TGTGCCAGCAGCCATACCTCGGAGGGTACTGAAGCTTTCTTT
-,-,TRBV4-3,TRBJ1-4,CASSQAPVGATNEKLFF,TGCGCCAGCAGCCAAGCCCCGGTAGGGGCGACTAATGAAAAACTGTTTTTT
TRBD2,-,TRBV11-3,TRBJ2-1,CASSLTGRGGYNEQFF,TGTGCCAGCAGCCTCACGGGGCGGGGGGGCTACAATGAGCAGTTCTTC
TRBD1,-,TRBV28,TRBJ2-1,CASSPIPDRGYNEQFF,TGTGCCAGCAGTCCCATCCCGGACAGGGGTTACAATGAGCAGTTCTTC
TRBD2,-,TRBV4-3,TRBJ2-1,CASSQSTSGGYNEQFF,TGCGCCAGCAGCCAGAGCACTAGCGGGGGATACAATGAGCAGTTCTTC
TRBD2,-,TRBV14,TRBJ2-3,CASSQDQLAAGSDTQYF,TGTGCCAGCAGCCAAGATCAACTAGCAGCGGGGTCAGATACGCAGTATTTT
-,-,TRBV19,TRBJ1-1,CASSTLTGEGAFF,TGTGCCAGTAGCACCCTGACAGGAGAGGGGGCTTTCTTT
-,-,TRBV6-5,TRBJ1-2,CASSYGGGAGGYTF,TGTGCCAGCAGTTACGGCGGGGGCGCGGGTGGCTACACCTTC
TRBD2,-,TRBV19,TRBJ2-5,CASSPREGRRYETQYF,TGTGCCAGTAGTCCGAGGGAGGGCCGCCGATATGAGACCCAGTACTTC
-,-,TRBV6-5,TRBJ1-6,CASSYSGNNSPLHF,TGTGCCAGCAGTTACTCGGGCAATAATTCACCCCTCCACTTT
-,-,TRBV7-7,TRBJ1-3,CASSLGRGTGNTIYF,TGTGCTAGCAGCTTAGGAAGGGGTACTGGAAACACCATATATTTT
TRBD2,once,TRBV19,TRBJ2-7,CATSWTSGRPVDF,TGTGCGACCTCCTGGACTAGCGGGAGGCCTGTAGACTTC
TRBD1,few,TRBV4-2,TRBJ2-7,CASSQDLTGGYEQYF,TGTGCCAGCAGCCAAGATCTGACAGGGGGATACGAGCAGTACTTC
TRBD2,-,TRBV5-8,TRBJ2-5,CASSLLLAGGEETQYF,TGTGCCAGCAGCTTGCTACTAGCGGGAGGTGAAGAGACCCAGTACTTC
-,few,TRBV29-1,TRBJ1-1,CSVGGGTEAFF,TGCAGCGTTGGGGGGGGCACTGAAGCTTTCTTT
TRBD2,-,TRBV12-5,TRBJ2-2,CASGLVLGTSPLTGELFF,TGTGCTAGTGGTTTGGTACTTGGGACTAGTCCGCTTACCGGGGAGCTGTTTTTT
-,once,TRBV6-1,TRBJ2-1,CASSEAWSSSYNEQFF,TGTGCCAGCAGTGAAGCATGGAGTAGCTCCTACAATGAGCAGTTCTTC
TRBD1,-,TRBV3-1/TRBV3-2,TRBJ2-7,CASSLGQGTYEQYF,TGTGCCAGCAGCCTGGGACAGGGGACTTACGAGCAGTACTTC